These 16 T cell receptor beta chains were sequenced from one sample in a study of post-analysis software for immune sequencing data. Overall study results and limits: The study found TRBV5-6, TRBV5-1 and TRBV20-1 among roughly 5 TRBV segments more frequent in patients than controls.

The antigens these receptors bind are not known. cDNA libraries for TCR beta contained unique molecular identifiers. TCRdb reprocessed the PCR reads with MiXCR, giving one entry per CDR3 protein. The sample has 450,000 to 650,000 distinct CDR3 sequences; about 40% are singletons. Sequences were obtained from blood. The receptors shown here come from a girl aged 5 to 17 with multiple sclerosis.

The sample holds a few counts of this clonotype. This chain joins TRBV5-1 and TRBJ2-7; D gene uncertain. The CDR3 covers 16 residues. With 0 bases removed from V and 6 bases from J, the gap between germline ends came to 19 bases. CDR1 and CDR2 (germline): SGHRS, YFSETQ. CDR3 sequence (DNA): TGCGCCAGCAGCTTGGCCGGGTCATCGGGCTGGGGCGAGCAGTACTTC. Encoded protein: CASSLAGSSGWGEQYF.

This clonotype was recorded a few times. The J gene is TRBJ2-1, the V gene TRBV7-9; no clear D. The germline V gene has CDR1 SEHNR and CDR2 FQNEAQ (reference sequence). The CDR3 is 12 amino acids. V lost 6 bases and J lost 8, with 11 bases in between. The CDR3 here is CASSTDRDEQFF. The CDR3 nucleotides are TGTGCCAGCAGTACCGACCGGGATGAGCAGTTCTTC.

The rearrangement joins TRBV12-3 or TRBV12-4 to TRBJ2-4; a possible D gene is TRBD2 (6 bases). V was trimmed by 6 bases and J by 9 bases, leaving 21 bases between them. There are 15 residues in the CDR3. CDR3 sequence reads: CASSQRTEGFLIQYF. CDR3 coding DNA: TGTGCCAGCAGCCAACGGACGGAGGGTTTCCTCATTCAGTACTTC.

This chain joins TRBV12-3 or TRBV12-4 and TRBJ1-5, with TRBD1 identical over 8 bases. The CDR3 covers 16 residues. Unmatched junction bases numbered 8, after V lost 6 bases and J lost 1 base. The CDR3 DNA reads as TGTGCCAGCAGCCCCGGACAGGGTGGGAGCAATCAGCCCCAGCATTTT. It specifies CASSPGQGGSNQPQHF.

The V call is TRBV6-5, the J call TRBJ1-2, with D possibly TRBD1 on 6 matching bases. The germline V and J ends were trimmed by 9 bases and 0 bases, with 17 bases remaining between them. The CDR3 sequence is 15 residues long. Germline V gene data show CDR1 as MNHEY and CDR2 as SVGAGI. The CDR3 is CASGAGGAANYGYTF. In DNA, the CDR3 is TGTGCCAGTGGGGCTGGGGGGGCTGCTAACTATGGCTACACCTTC.

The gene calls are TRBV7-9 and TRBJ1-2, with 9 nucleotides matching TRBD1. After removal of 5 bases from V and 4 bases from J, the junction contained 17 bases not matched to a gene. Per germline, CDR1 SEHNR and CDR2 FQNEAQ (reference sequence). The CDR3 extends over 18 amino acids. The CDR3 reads CASSDTGTPGQGIYGYTF. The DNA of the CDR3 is TGTGCCAGCAGCGACACAGGAACCCCCGGACAGGGGATCTATGGCTACACCTTC.

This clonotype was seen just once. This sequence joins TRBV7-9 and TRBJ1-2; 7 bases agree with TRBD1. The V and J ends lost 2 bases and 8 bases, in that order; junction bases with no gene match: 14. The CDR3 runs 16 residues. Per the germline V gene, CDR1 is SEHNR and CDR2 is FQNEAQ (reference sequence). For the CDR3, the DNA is TGTGCCAGCAGCTTAACGAGACAGGGAACCTTTGAGGGCTACACCTTC. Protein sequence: CASSLTRQGTFEGYTF.

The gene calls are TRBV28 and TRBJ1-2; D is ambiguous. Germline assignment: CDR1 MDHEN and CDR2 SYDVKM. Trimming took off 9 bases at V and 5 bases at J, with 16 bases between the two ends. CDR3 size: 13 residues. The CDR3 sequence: CASQRDPIYGYTF. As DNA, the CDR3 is TGTGCCAGTCAACGAGACCCCATATATGGCTACACCTTC.

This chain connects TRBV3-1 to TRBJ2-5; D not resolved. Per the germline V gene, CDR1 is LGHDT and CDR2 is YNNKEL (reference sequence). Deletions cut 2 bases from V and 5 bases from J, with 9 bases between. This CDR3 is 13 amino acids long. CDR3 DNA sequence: TGTGCCAGCAGCCAATATAGGGTGGAGACCCAGTACTTC. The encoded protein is CASSQYRVETQYF.

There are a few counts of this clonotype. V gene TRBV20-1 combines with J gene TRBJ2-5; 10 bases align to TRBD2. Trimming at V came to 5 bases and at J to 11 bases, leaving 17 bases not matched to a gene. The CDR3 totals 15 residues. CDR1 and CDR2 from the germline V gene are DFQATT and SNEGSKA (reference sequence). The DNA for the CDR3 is TGCAGTGCTCGCCCCTCTAGCGGGGGTACAACTGAGCAGTACTTC. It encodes CSARPSSGGTTEQYF.

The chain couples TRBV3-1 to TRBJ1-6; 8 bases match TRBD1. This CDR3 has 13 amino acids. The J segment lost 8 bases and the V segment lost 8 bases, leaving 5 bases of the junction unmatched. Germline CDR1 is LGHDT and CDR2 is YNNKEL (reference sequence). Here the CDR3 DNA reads TGTGCCAGCGGACAGGGATTGGATTCACCCCTCCACTTT. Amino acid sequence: CASGQGLDSPLHF.

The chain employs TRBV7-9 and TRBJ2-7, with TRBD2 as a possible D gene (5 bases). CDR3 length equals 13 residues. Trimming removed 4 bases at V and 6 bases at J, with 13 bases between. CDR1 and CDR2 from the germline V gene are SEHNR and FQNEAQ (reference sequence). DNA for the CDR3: TGTGCCAGCAGCTCTGACTACAGCGGCGAGCAGTACTTC. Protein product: CASSSDYSGEQYF.

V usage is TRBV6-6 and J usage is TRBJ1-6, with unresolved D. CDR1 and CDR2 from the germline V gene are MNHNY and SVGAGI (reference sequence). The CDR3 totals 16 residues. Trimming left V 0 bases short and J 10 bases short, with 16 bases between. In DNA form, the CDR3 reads TGTGCCAGCAGTTACTCTGTCGGGCCTCTCGGGTCACCCCTCCACTTT. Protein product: CASSYSVGPLGSPLHF.

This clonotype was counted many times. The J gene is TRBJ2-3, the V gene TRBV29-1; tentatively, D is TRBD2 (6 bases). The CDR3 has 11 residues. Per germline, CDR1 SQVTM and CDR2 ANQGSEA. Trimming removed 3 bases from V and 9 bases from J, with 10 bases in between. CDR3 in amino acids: CSVDLAGTQYF. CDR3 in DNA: TGCAGCGTTGACTTGGCGGGGACGCAGTATTTT.

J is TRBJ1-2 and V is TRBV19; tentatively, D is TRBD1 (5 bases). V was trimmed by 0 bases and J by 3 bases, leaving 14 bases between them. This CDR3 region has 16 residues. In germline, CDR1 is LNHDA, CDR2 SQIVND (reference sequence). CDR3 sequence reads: CASSIEMGGLDYGYTF. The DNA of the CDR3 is TGTGCCAGTAGTATAGAAATGGGGGGTCTTGACTATGGCTACACCTTC.

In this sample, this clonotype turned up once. This CDR3 is CSASPTGPYEQYF. The DNA of the CDR3 is TGCAGTGCTAGCCCAACAGGGCCCTACGAGCAGTACTTC. The rearrangement joins TRBV20-1 to TRBJ2-7; tentatively, D is TRBD1 (6 bases). This CDR3 contains 13 residues. Deletions cut 3 bases from V and 2 bases from J, with 11 bases between. Germline CDR1 reads DFQATT; CDR2 reads SNEGSKA (reference sequence).